Following are 25 T cell receptor beta chains from one sample sequenced in a study of tumor-infiltrating lymphocytes in oesophageal squamous cell carcinoma. TCRdb itself ran the PCR reads through MiXCR, one entry per CDR3 protein. Counted here are 19,000 or so distinct CDR3 sequences, about 51% occurring once; the ten biggest clones make up around two fifths. Sequencing used normal esophageal tissue next to the tumor. All receptors derive from a female donor with esophageal squamous cell carcinoma.

This rearrangement joins TRBV7-6 to TRBJ2-5, with D possibly TRBD2 on 6 matching bases. This CDR3 has 15 residues. Germline V CDR1 and CDR2: SGHVS, FNYEAQ. V was shortened by 2 bases and J by 0 bases, with 10 bases between the two germline ends. The CDR3 here is CASSLRSGYQETQYF. The DNA for the CDR3 is TGTGCCAGCAGCTTACGAAGCGGGTACCAAGAGACCCAGTACTTC.

This clonotype occurred a few times. This could be a read error, since a much larger clone is one nucleotide away. The chain uses TRBV24-1 and TRBJ2-1; D call uncertain. The DNA end is more similar to TRBJ2-7, so the J call may be wrong. CDR1 and CDR2 from the germline V gene are KGHDR and SFDVKD. This CDR3 contains 11 residues. The CDR3 DNA is TGTGCCACCAGTGATTTGGATGAGCAGTACTTC. This sequence encodes CATSDLDEQYF.

By proportion, this clonotype is medium-sized (0.01 to 0.1%). The chain couples TRBV12-3 or TRBV12-4 to TRBJ2-4; D is possibly TRBD1 (6 bases). The CDR3 is made up of 16 amino acids. V was trimmed by 1 base and J by 0 bases, leaving 10 bases between them. CDR3 sequence reads: CASSLERGIAKNIQYF. CDR3 DNA: TGTGCCAGCAGTTTAGAGAGGGGGATAGCCAAAAACATTCAGTACTTC.

The gene calls are TRBV7-3 and TRBJ2-4; 7 bases align to TRBD2. The assigned J gene may be wrong: the sequence end matches TRBJ2-5 better. Germline CDR1 reads SGHTA; CDR2 reads FQGTGA. This CDR3 region has 16 residues. CDR3 sequence: CASSFDRTRHQETQYF. The CDR3 DNA reads TGTGCCAGCAGCTTCGATAGGACTAGACACCAAGAGACCCAGTACTTC.

In regard to this clonotype: This is likely a read error, given that the CDR3 carries no conserved phenylalanine or tryptophan at its end. The DNA is omitted, as the CDR3 cannot be located on it reliably, and the CDR3 follows TCRdb's listing. The chain uses TRBV7-9 and TRBJ2-7; the table's D gene call, TRBD2, was not cross checked with the DNA. The germline gives CDR1 SEHNR, CDR2 FQNEAQ (reference sequence). The CDR3 is 16 residues long, counting both termini. CDR3: CASSVISGDYGYTFGS.

The V call is TRBV28, the J call TRBJ2-5; D is unresolved. The DNA matches TRBJ2-7 better at its end, which makes the J call doubtful. The germline CDR1 and CDR2 sequences are MDHEN and SYDVKM. The CDR3 has 12 residues. CDR3 loop: CASGQLNYEQYF. CDR3 in DNA: TGTGCCAGCGGGCAGCTTAACTACGAGCAGTACTTC.

This clonotype showed up just a few times. The V call is TRBV7-2, the J call TRBJ2-5; 8 bases agree with TRBD1. The DNA end favors TRBJ2-7, so the J call may be wrong. The CDR3 extends over 14 amino acids. Germline-derived CDR1 and CDR2 are SGHTA and FQGNSA. CDR3 DNA sequence: TGTGCCAGCAGCCAACTCGGACAGGGCTACGAGCAGTACTTC. It encodes CASSQLGQGYEQYF.

J is TRBJ2-7 and V is TRBV7-3; TRBD1 might be the D (5 bases). The V end was cut by 3 bases, the J end by 3 bases, with 6 bases between. Germline-derived CDR1 and CDR2 are SGHTA and FQGTGA. This CDR3 has 12 residues. CDR3 region: CASSFRGYEQYF. CDR3 bases: TGTGCCAGCAGCTTTAGGGGCTACGAGCAGTACTTC.

This clonotype has a count of ten or more. V and J are TRBV10-2 and TRBJ2-6, with D perhaps matching TRBD1 or TRBD2 (6 bases each). The V gene lost 4 bases and the J gene lost 6 bases, with 13 bases spanning the gap. Germline assignment: CDR1 WSHSY and CDR2 SAAADI. The CDR3 spans 15 residues. Written as DNA, the CDR3 is TGCGCCAGCAGTGGGTGGGGGGCGGCGGCCAACGTCCTGACTTTC. Translating gives CASSGWGAAANVLTF.

Ten or more counts support this clonotype. One base away lies a much larger clone, so this may be a sequencing read error. V usage is TRBV15 and J usage is TRBJ2-1; D gene unclear. The tail of the sequence fits TRBJ2-7 better, so the J call may be wrong. The V gene's germline CDR1 is LNHNV and CDR2 YYDKDF (reference sequence). The CDR3 loop spans 17 amino acids. This chain's CDR3 is CATSRDRSPLSYNEQYF. For the CDR3, the DNA is TGTGCCACCAGCAGAGATCGTTCGCCACTCTCCTACAATGAGCAGTACTTC.

This clonotype occurred many times. A single base separates this from a much larger clone, so it may be a read error. The V gene is TRBV6-2 or TRBV6-3, the J gene TRBJ2-1; 10 nucleotides align to TRBD2. The DNA matches TRBJ2-7 better at its end, which makes the J call doubtful. Germline V gene lookup returns CDR1 MNHEY and CDR2 SVGEGT. This CDR3 has 18 residues. In DNA form, the CDR3 reads TGTGCCAGCAGTTACTCCCTCGAAGCGGGAGGGGGCTACAATGAGCAGTACTTC. It encodes CASSYSLEAGGGYNEQYF.

This clonotype is medium-sized. The rearrangement uses TRBV10-2 and TRBJ2-5; no definite D call. The CDR3 runs to 14 residues. Germline-derived CDR1 and CDR2 are WSHSY and SAAADI. V was pared by 5 bases and J by 1 base, with 11 bases between. The CDR3 DNA is TGCGCCAGCAGTAAGACCATATCCCAAGAGACCCAGTACTTC. Protein sequence: CASSKTISQETQYF.

This clonotype showed up just a few times. This chain uses TRBV6-1 with TRBJ2-7; 7 bases line up with TRBD1. Germline CDR1 is MNHNS and CDR2 is SASEGT. The length of the CDR3 is 15 residues. The V and J ends lost 1 base and 2 bases, in that order; junction bases with no gene match: 5. The CDR3 loop reads CASSEGGTAAYEQYF. Written as DNA, the CDR3 is TGTGCCAGCAGTGAAGGAGGGACAGCAGCCTACGAGCAGTACTTC.

This chain joins TRBV7-8 and TRBJ2-1; 11 bases line up with TRBD1. The CDR3 length is 16 residues. Trimming at V came to 4 bases and at J to 3 bases, leaving 5 bases not matched to a gene. Looked up from germline, CDR1 is SGHVS and CDR2 is FQNEAQ. CDR3 loop: CASSSRDRGDYNEQFF. The CDR3 DNA sequence: TGTGCCAGCAGCTCCCGGGACAGGGGGGACTACAATGAGCAGTTCTTC.

The chain employs TRBV6-1 and TRBJ2-3; 8 positions agree with TRBD1. The CDR3 runs to 17 residues. CDR1 is MNHNS and CDR2 is SASEGT in the germline V gene. Trimming took 1 base from V and 3 from J; bases not matched to a gene: 9. CDR3 coding DNA: TGTGCCAGCAGTGAAGTCCTCCTTGGACAGGGAACAGATACGCAGTATTTT. Protein: CASSEVLLGQGTDTQYF.

This clonotype was detected many times. The CDR3 region has the DNA TGTGCCAGCAGTCGAGGGGAAAAACTGTTTTTT. Its translation: CASSRGEKLFF. The chain is built from TRBV6-1 and TRBJ1-4; no clear D gene. Germline lookup yields CDR1 MNHNS and CDR2 SASEGT. The V and J ends lost 5 bases and 8 bases respectively, with 6 bases between them. The CDR3 sequence is 11 residues long.

By share, this clonotype counts as medium-sized (0.01 to 0.1%). The V call is TRBV7-9, the J call TRBJ2-5; no clear D. This CDR3 contains 13 residues. The V end was cut by 2 bases, the J end by 3 bases, with 7 bases between. CDR1 is SEHNR, CDR2 FQNEAQ, per germline (reference sequence). The CDR3 reads CASSLRAEETQYF. CDR3 sequence (DNA): TGTGCCAGCAGCTTACGGGCTGAAGAGACCCAGTACTTC.

This rearrangement joins TRBV6-2 or TRBV6-3 to TRBJ1-3; D gene unclear. V lost 4 bases to trimming and J lost 0 bases, with 4 bases between them. Germline values: CDR1 MNHEY, CDR2 SVGEGT. This CDR3 has 13 amino acids. DNA for the CDR3: TGTGCCAGCAGTTGGACCTCTGGAAACACCATATATTTT. It codes for CASSWTSGNTIYF.

The chain employs TRBV7-3 and TRBJ2-3; no firm D call. The better agreement between TRBJ1-1 and the DNA end casts doubt on the J call. CDR3 length equals 13 residues. Germline-derived CDR1 and CDR2 are SGHTA and FQGTGA. Here the CDR3 DNA reads TGTGCCAGCACCCGACGTGGGGTAACAGAAGCTTTCTTT. Residues: CASTRRGVTEAFF.

The J gene is TRBJ2-3, the V gene TRBV27; the match to TRBD2 covers 8 bases. Near its end, the DNA agrees better with TRBJ2-7, so the J call may be wrong. Looked up from germline, CDR1 is MNHEY and CDR2 is SMNVEV (reference sequence). This CDR3 is 15 amino acids long. This chain's CDR3 is CASSLREGTFYEQYF. As DNA, the CDR3 is TGTGCCAGCAGTCTACGGGAGGGCACATTCTACGAGCAGTACTTC.

V is TRBV5-1 and J is TRBJ2-7; TRBD2 matches at 14 bases. TRBJ2-5 explains the end of the DNA better; the J call may be wrong. Looked up from germline, CDR1 is SGHRS and CDR2 is YFSETQ. The CDR3 sequence is 16 residues long. The CDR3 nucleotides read TGCGCCAGCAGCTCGGGGACTAGCGGGAGCACAGAGACCCAGTACTTC. This codes for CASSSGTSGSTETQYF.

V usage is TRBV7-3 and J usage is TRBJ2-3; D may be TRBD2 (6 bases). Trimming pared 5 bases from V and 12 bases from J, leaving 18 bases between. The germline gives CDR1 SGHTA, CDR2 FQGTGA. The CDR3 runs 13 residues. CDR3 protein: CASSGGLAETQYF. The CDR3 DNA follows: TGTGCCAGCAGCGGGGGGTTAGCAGAGACCCAGTATTTT.

This clonotype was observed a single time. The CDR3: CASRKPGQGYEQYF. DNA of the CDR3: TGTGCCAGCAGGAAACCGGGACAGGGGTACGAGCAGTACTTC. The chain couples TRBV7-8 to TRBJ2-5; the match to TRBD1 covers 10 bases. The DNA end is a closer match to TRBJ2-7, so the J assignment may be wrong. The CDR3 runs 14 residues. Germline-derived CDR1 and CDR2 are SGHVS and FQNEAQ.

The chain recombines TRBV19 with TRBJ2-1; 7 bases map to TRBD2. Trimming took 0 bases from V and 5 from J; bases not matched to a gene: 10. The CDR3 sequence is 17 residues long. CDR1 and CDR2 (germline): LNHDA, SQIVND (reference sequence). The CDR3 loop is CASSIDRAGTTNNEQFF. CDR3 nucleotides: TGTGCCAGTAGTATAGATCGCGCCGGGACTACAAACAATGAGCAGTTCTTC.

This clonotype showed up many times. The chain recombines TRBV12-3 or TRBV12-4 with TRBJ2-6; no definite D call. Trimming stripped 5 bases from V and 1 base from J, with 12 bases between. The CDR3 extends over 16 amino acids. CDR3 DNA sequence: TGTGCCAGCAGTCCCGCCTCTCAGTCTGGGGCCAACGTCCTGACTTTC. It specifies CASSPASQSGANVLTF.